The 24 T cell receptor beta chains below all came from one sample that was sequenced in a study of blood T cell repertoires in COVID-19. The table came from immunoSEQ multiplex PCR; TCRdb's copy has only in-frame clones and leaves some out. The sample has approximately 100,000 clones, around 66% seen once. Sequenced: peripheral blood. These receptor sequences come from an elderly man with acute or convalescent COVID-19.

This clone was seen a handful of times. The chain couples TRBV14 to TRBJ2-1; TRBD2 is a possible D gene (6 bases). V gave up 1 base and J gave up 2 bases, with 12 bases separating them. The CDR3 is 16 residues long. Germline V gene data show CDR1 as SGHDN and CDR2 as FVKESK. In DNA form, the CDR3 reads TGTGCCAGCAGCCAAGGGGTTGGGAGGACCTACAATGAGCAGTTCTTC. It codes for CASSQGVGRTYNEQFF.

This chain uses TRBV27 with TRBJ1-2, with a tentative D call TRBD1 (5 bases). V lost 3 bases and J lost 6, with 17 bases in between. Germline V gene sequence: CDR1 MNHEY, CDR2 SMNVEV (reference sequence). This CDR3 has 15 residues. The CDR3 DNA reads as TGTGCCAGCAGTTTTCGTTTGATGGGGGGGGATGGCTACACCTTC. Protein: CASSFRLMGGDGYTF.

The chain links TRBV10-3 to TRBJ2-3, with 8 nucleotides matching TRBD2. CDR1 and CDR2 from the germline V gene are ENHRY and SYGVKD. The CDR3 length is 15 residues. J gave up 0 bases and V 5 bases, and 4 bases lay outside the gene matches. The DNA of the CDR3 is TGTGCCATCAGTTCGACTAGCGAGAGCACAGATACGCAGTATTTT. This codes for CAISSTSESTDTQYF.

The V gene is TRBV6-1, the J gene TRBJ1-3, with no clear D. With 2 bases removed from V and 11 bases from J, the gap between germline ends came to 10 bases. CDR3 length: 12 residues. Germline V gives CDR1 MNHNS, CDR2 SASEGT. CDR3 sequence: CASSELGRAIYF. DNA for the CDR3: TGTGCCAGCAGTGAATTGGGGAGAGCCATATATTTT.

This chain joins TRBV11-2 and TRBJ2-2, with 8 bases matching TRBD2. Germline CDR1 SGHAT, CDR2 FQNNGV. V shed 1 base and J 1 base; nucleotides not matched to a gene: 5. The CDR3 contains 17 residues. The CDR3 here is CASSLVFREGNTGELFF. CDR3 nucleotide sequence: TGTGCCAGCAGCTTAGTCTTCCGGGAGGGGAACACCGGGGAGCTGTTTTTT.

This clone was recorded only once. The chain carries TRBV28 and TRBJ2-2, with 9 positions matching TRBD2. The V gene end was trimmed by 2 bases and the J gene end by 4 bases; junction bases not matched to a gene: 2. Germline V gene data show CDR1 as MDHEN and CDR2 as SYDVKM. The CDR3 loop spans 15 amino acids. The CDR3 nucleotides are TGTGCCAGCAGTTTAGCGGGAGGGCCCACCGGGGAGCTGTTTTTT. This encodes CASSLAGGPTGELFF. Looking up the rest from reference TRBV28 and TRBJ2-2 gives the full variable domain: DVKVTQSSRYLVKRTGEKVFLECVQDMDHENMFWYRQDPGLGLRLIYFSYDVKMKEKGDIPEGYSVSREKKERFSLILESASTNQTSMYLCASSLAGGPTGELFFGEGSRLTVL.

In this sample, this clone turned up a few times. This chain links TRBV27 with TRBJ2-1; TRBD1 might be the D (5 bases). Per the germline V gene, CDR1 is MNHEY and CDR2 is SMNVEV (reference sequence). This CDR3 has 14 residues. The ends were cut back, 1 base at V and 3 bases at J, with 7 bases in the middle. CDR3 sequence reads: CASSLWGGYNEQFF. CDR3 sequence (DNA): TGTGCCAGCAGTTTATGGGGCGGCTACAATGAGCAGTTCTTC.

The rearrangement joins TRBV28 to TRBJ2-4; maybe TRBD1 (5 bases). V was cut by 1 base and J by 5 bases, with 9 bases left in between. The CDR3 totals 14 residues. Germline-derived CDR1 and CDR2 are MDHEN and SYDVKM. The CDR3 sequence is CASSLSGWENIQYF. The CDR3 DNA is TGTGCCAGCAGTTTATCAGGGTGGGAAAACATTCAGTACTTC.

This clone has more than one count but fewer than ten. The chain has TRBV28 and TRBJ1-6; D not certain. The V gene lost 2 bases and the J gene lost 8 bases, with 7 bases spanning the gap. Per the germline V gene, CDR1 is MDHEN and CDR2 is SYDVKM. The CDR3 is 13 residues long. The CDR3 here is CASSLKPDSPLHF. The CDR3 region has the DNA TGTGCCAGCAGTTTAAAGCCGGATTCACCCCTCCACTTT.

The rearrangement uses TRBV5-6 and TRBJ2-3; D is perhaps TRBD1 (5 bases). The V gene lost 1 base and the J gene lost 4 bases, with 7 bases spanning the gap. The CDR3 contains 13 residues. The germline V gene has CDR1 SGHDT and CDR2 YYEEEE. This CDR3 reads CASSLQGSDTQYF. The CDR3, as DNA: TGTGCCAGCAGCTTGCAGGGATCAGATACGCAGTATTTT.

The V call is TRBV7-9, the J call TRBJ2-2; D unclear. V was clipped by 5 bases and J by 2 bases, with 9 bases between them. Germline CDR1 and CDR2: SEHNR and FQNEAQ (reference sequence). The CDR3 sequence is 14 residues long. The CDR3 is CASSRATNTGELFF. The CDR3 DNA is TGTGCCAGCAGCCGAGCGACTAACACCGGGGAGCTGTTTTTT.

The CDR3 region has the DNA TGTGCCAGCAGGCGATCTGGGGCCAACGTCCTGACTTTC. Translated: CASRRSGANVLTF. The rearrangement links TRBV11-2 to TRBJ2-6; D uncertain. This CDR3 has 13 residues. Trimming took off 6 bases at V and 1 base at J, with 4 bases between the two ends. Germline CDR1 reads SGHAT; CDR2 reads FQNNGV.

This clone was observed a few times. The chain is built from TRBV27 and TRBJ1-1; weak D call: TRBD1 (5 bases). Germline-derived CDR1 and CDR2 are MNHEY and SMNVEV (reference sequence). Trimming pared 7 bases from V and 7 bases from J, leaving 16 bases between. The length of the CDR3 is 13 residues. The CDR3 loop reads CASNHLGGSEAFF. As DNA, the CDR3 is TGTGCCAGCAACCACCTTGGGGGGAGTGAAGCTTTCTTT.

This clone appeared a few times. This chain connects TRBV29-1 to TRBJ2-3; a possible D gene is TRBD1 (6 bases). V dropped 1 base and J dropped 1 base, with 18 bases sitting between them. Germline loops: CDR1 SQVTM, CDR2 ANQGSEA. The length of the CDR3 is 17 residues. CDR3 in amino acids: CSVEAGYRPGGTDTQYF. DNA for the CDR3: TGCAGCGTTGAAGCTGGGTACAGGCCAGGGGGCACAGATACGCAGTATTTT.

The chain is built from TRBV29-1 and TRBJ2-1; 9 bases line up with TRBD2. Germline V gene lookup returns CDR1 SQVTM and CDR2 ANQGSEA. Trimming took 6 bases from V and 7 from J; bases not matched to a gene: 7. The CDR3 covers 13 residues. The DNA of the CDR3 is TGCAGCGTCCAACGCGGGGGGGGAAATGAGCAGTTCTTC. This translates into CSVQRGGGNEQFF.

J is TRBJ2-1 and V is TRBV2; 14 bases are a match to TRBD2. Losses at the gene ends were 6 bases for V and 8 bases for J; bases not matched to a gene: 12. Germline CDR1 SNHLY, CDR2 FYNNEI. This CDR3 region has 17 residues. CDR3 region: CASRGPGLAGGKDEQFF. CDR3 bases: TGTGCCAGCAGGGGACCCGGACTAGCGGGAGGAAAGGATGAGCAGTTCTTC.

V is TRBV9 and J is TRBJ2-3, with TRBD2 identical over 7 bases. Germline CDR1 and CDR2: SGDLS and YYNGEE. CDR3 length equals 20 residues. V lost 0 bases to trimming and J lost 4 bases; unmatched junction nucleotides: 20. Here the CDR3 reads CASSVGSPSPLGGDPDTQYF. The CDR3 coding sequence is TGTGCCAGCAGCGTAGGGTCTCCTAGCCCTCTGGGGGGGGACCCAGATACGCAGTATTTT. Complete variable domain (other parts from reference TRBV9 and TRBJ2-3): DSGVTQTPKHLITATGQRVTLRCSPRSGDLSVYWYQQSLDQGLQFLIQYYNGEERAKGNILERFSAQQFPDLHSELNLSSLELGDSALYFCASSVGSPSPLGGDPDTQYFGPGTRLTVL.

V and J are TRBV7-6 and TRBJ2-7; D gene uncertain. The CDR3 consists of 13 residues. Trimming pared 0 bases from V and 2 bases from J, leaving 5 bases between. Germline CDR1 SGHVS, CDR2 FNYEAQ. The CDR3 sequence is CASSLAETYEQYF. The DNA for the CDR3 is TGTGCCAGCAGCTTAGCGGAGACCTACGAGCAGTACTTC.

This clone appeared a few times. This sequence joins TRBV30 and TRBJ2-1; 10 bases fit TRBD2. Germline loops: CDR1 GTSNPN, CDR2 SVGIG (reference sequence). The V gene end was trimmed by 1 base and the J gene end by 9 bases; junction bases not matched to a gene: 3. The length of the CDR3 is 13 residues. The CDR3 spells CAWSGAGGVEQFF. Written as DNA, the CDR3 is TGTGCCTGGAGTGGAGCGGGAGGGGTTGAGCAGTTCTTC.

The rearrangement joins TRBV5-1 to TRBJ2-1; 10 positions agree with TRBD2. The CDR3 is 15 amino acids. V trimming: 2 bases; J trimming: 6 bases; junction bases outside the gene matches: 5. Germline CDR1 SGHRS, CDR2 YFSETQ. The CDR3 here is CASSLGTSDVNEQFF. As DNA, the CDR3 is TGCGCCAGCAGCTTAGGGACTAGCGACGTCAATGAGCAGTTCTTC.

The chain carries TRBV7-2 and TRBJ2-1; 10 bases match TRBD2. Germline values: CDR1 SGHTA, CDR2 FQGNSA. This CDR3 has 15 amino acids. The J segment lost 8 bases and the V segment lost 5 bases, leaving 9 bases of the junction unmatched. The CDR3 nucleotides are TGTGCCAGCAGCAAAACTAGCGGGAATTTCCATGAGCAGTTCTTC. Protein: CASSKTSGNFHEQFF.

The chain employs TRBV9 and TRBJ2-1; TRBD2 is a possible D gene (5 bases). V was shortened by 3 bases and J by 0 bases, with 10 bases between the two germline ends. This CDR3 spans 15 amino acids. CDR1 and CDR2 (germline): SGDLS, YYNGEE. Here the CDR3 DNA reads TGTGCCAGCAGCGCCGTGCGGGCCTCCTACAATGAGCAGTTCTTC. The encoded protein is CASSAVRASYNEQFF.

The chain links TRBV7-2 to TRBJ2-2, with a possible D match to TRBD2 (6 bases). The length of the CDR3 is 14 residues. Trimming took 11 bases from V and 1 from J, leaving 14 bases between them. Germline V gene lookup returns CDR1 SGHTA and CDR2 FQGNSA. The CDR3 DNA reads TGTGCCGTACCGGGACTGATGAACACCGGGGAGCTGTTTTTT. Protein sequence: CAVPGLMNTGELFF.

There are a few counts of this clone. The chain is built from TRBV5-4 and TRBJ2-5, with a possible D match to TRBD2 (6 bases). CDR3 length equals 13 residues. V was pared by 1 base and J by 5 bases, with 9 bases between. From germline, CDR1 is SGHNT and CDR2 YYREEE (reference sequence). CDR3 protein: CASSLLRDETQYF. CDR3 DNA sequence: TGTGCCAGCAGCTTGCTGCGGGACGAGACCCAGTACTTC. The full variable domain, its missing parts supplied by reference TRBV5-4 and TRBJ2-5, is ETGVTQSPTHLIKTRGQQVTLRCSSQSGHNTVSWYQQALGQGPQFIFQYYREEENGRGNFPPRFSGLQFPNYSSELNVNALELDDSALYLCASSLLRDETQYFGPGTRLLVL.